This T cell receptor beta chain was documented in a study of T cells after posttransplantation cyclophosphamide. Cells defined as naive were viable CD3+CD4+ or CD3+CD8+ and CCR7+CD45RA+CD45RO-CD95-CD27+CD28+. Peripheral blood was collected from the related graft donor on the marrow donation day. Repertoires were generated with immunoSEQ multiplex PCR, while TCRdb's copy carries only in-frame clones and drops some. The table includes more than 30,000 clones, about nine tenths detected once. Study outcomes and limitations: Tissue-infiltrating T cells from skin or gut overlapped little with blood T cells. After PTCy, TRB diversity resembled that of CNI/methotrexate controls. Later blood repertoires were often dominated by clones from the donor CD8+ memory compartment.

Of note for this clone: Antigen unknown.

Germline CDR1 is SNHLY and CDR2 is FYNNEI. This CDR3 has 15 amino acids. Trimming left V 6 bases short and J 1 base short, with 15 bases between. V usage is TRBV2 and J usage is TRBJ1-1, with a weak D call TRBD1 (6 bases). The clonotype was recovered from a woman aged 55-70 years in good health, CMV-negative, and a related stem cell transplant donor. The sample comprised naive CD4+ T cells sorted from PBMCs. The CDR3 loop reads CASSPIGQTNTEAFF. CDR3 nucleotides: TGTGCCAGCAGCCCAATCGGACAGACGAACACTGAAGCTTTCTTT.